This TCR beta chain was obtained from a study of blood T cell repertoires in COVID-19. Study details: The cDNA or gDNA used as material had been derived from T cells, B-cell-depleted T cells, or PBMCs.

Data came from immunoSEQ multiplex PCR; TCRdb stores just in-frame clones and leaves some out. Of roughly 27,000 clones listed, roughly 90% are singletons. Germline V gene sequence: CDR1 SNHLY, CDR2 FYNNEI. With 2 bases removed from V and 5 bases from J, the gap between germline ends came to 13 bases. CDR3 length: 15 residues. The V call is TRBV2, the J call TRBJ2-1, with D perhaps matching TRBD2 (7 bases). The sample comprised peripheral blood. This clonotype was obtained from a human donor with active COVID-19. The donor label of this sample is uncertain. The CDR3 nucleotides are TGTGCCAGCAGTGAAATCCGGGGGGCCGACAATGAGCAGTTCTTC. Translated: CASSEIRGADNEQFF.